This T cell receptor beta chain was recovered during a study of chemoradiotherapy in HPV16-positive cancers. The wider study: Functional T-cell assays on a couple of HPV16-positive patients' cells defined candidate HPV-specific clones and common TCR motifs. Points from the study as a whole: During treatment, candidate HPV-specific clones and E7-related motifs expanded in tumor. In HPV16-positive patients, HPV-responsive T-cell expansion tracked better recurrence-free survival.

Germline V gene sequence: CDR1 SGHRS, CDR2 YFSETQ. The junction had 6 bases not matched to a gene; V was cut back by 0 bases and J by 6 bases. This CDR3 spans 15 amino acids. Repeated repertoire sampling spanned the course of chemoradiotherapy. TCRdb's copy holds only in-frame clones and misses some; the assay was immunoSEQ multiplex PCR. The table records approximately 32,000 clones, around 89% of them present only once. This clone has more than one count but fewer than ten. Its antigen is unidentified. The receptor was derived from a human donor with HPV-associated anogenital cancer. This sample comprised blood, obtained from a patient who underwent chemoradiotherapy. The chain joins TRBV5-1 to TRBJ2-7; 10 bases are shared with TRBD1. CDR3 loop: CASSLAGDRGGEQYF. The CDR3 DNA reads as TGCGCCAGCAGCTTGGCCGGGGACAGGGGAGGCGAGCAGTACTTC. Complete variable domain (other parts from reference TRBV5-1 and TRBJ2-7): KAGVTQTPRYLIKTRGQQVTLSCSPISGHRSVSWYQQTPGQGLQFLFEYFSETQRNKGNFPGRFSGRQFSNSRSEMNVSTLELGDSALYLCASSLAGDRGGEQYFGPGTRLTVT.